The 14 T cell receptor beta chains reported below all come from one sample, sequenced in a study of beta chain features in type 1 diabetes. Sequenced material consisted of expressed TCRB transcripts (all of the isolated RNA was reverse transcribed). The repertoire was sequenced with immunoSEQ multiplex PCR; TCRdb's copy has only in-frame clones and lacks some. The table lists around 190,000 clones, approximately 13% of them singletons, with around 0.63% in the top ten. Specimen: central memory CD4+ T cells from blood. Receptors were obtained from a young woman in good health.

This clone has just a few counts. The V call is TRBV7-3, the J call TRBJ2-1; D remains unclear. The CDR3 loop spans 15 amino acids. V dropped 4 bases and J dropped 0 bases, with 10 bases sitting between them. The V gene's germline CDR1 is SGHTA and CDR2 FQGTGA. This chain's CDR3 is CASSSPLSSYNEQFF. CDR3 bases: TGTGCCAGCAGCTCCCCGTTGAGCTCCTACAATGAGCAGTTCTTC.

This clone was counted between two and nine times. This chain connects TRBV30 to TRBJ1-4; D is undetermined. CDR3 size: 14 residues. The V end was cut by 0 bases, the J end by 4 bases, with 9 bases between. The germline V gene has CDR1 GTSNPN and CDR2 SVGIG (reference sequence). CDR3: CAWSVPGFNEKLFF. CDR3 coding DNA: TGTGCCTGGAGTGTACCCGGGTTTAATGAAAAACTGTTTTTT.

V and J are TRBV30 and TRBJ2-3; D possibly corresponds to TRBD2 (6 bases). V was clipped by 8 bases and J by 1 base, with 16 bases between them. Germline V gene data show CDR1 as GTSNPN and CDR2 as SVGIG (reference sequence). This CDR3 is built from 14 residues. DNA of the CDR3: TGTGCCAAACGGGAGTCGGGGCGCACAGATACGCAGTATTTT. This translates into CAKRESGRTDTQYF.

This clone showed up just a few times. The chain is built from TRBV30 and TRBJ2-7; 10 bases map to TRBD2. This CDR3 has 15 residues. Germline-derived CDR1 and CDR2 are GTSNPN and SVGIG (reference sequence). Losses at the gene ends were 5 bases for V and 0 bases for J; bases not matched to a gene: 7. CDR3 sequence reads: CAWAGGLAASYEQYF. CDR3 sequence (DNA): TGTGCCTGGGCTGGAGGACTAGCGGCCTCCTACGAGCAGTACTTC.

V and J are TRBV7-9 and TRBJ2-7; TRBD2 aligns across 7 bases. Losses at the gene ends were 7 bases for V and 0 bases for J; bases not matched to a gene: 9. Germline V gives CDR1 SEHNR, CDR2 FQNEAQ (reference sequence). The length of the CDR3 is 15 residues. CDR3 DNA sequence: TGTGCCAGCAACCACCCTAGCGGAAGCTCCTACGAGCAGTACTTC. Protein product: CASNHPSGSSYEQYF.

This clone appeared a few times. CDR3: CASSVTTRDNEQFF. The CDR3, as DNA: TGTGCCAGCAGCGTCACGACTAGAGACAATGAGCAGTTCTTC. The chain joins TRBV9 to TRBJ2-1; perhaps TRBD2 as D (6 bases). Trimming cost V 2 bases and J 5 bases, with 11 bases left between them. This CDR3 has 14 residues. The V gene's germline CDR1 is SGDLS and CDR2 YYNGEE.

This clone has only a few counts. The chain carries TRBV2 and TRBJ2-1; 10 bases match TRBD2. This CDR3 has 15 residues. Germline lookup yields CDR1 SNHLY and CDR2 FYNNEI. V lost 4 bases and J lost 2; bases outside the gene matches: 2. The CDR3: CASSALAGAYNEQFF. The CDR3 DNA follows: TGTGCCAGCAGTGCTCTAGCGGGAGCCTACAATGAGCAGTTCTTC.

This chain links TRBV5-4 with TRBJ2-7; no clear D. This CDR3 is built from 13 residues. Germline CDR1 is SGHNT and CDR2 is YYREEE (reference sequence). V was shortened by 2 bases and J by 2 bases, with 8 bases between the two germline ends. The CDR3 region has the DNA TGTGCCAGCAGCTTCTTCTCAGCCTACGAGCAGTACTTC. Amino acid sequence: CASSFFSAYEQYF.

This clone was seen a few times. This chain joins TRBV29-1 and TRBJ2-2; 10 nucleotides align to TRBD1. The germline CDR1 and CDR2 sequences are SQVTM and ANQGSEA. The V segment lost 3 bases and the J segment 2 bases; nucleotides outside the gene matches: 9. There are 17 residues in the CDR3. The CDR3 nucleotides are TGCAGCGTTGATAGGTGGGACAGGGGCCTAAACACCGGGGAGCTGTTTTTT. It translates to CSVDRWDRGLNTGELFF.

This clone was found a few times. V gene TRBV7-9 combines with J gene TRBJ2-5, with D unresolved. The CDR3 has 14 amino acids. Germline V gene data show CDR1 as SEHNR and CDR2 as FQNEAQ (reference sequence). Trimming cost V 7 bases and J 5 bases, with 17 bases left between them. The CDR3 DNA is TGTGCCAGCAACCCGACACAGCAACCGGAGACCCAGTACTTC. Translating gives CASNPTQQPETQYF.

This clone turned up a few times. V usage is TRBV28 and J usage is TRBJ2-7, with 10 bases that match TRBD2. V shed 5 bases, J shed 4 bases, and the junction held 2 bases outside the gene matches. Germline CDR1 MDHEN, CDR2 SYDVKM. This CDR3 is built from 13 residues. The CDR3 loop reads CASSLAGAYEQYF. The DNA for the CDR3 is TGTGCCAGCAGTCTAGCGGGGGCTTACGAGCAGTACTTC.

This clone has more than one count but fewer than ten. V usage is TRBV7-9 and J usage is TRBJ1-2; 10 nucleotides match TRBD1. This CDR3 is 14 amino acids long. CDR1 is SEHNR, CDR2 FQNEAQ, per germline (reference sequence). V shed 3 bases, J shed 7 bases, and the junction held 5 bases outside the gene matches. The CDR3 reads CASSFGTGDVGYTF. The CDR3 DNA follows: TGTGCCAGCAGCTTCGGGACAGGGGATGTTGGCTACACCTTC.

A few counts support this clone. The chain carries TRBV7-9 and TRBJ2-1; 14 bases are a match to TRBD2. Germline loops: CDR1 SEHNR, CDR2 FQNEAQ (reference sequence). CDR3 length: 14 amino acids. V gave up 5 bases and J gave up 9 bases; unmatched junction bases: 3. The chain's CDR3 is CASSTGLAGGEQFF. The CDR3 DNA follows: TGTGCCAGCAGCACAGGACTAGCGGGAGGTGAGCAGTTCTTC.

The rearrangement links TRBV1 to TRBJ2-1; TRBD2 is the table's D call, not checked against the DNA. TRBV1 corresponds to a pseudogene. This CDR3 comprises 18 residues. Written as DNA, the CDR3 is TGCACCAGCAGCCAATGGGCTAGCGGGTGCTGCTCCTACAATGAGCAGTTCTTC. It codes for CTSSQWASGCCSYNEQFF.